This T cell receptor (beta chain) stems from a study of beta chain features in type 1 diabetes. Overall study results and limits: Sequencing of cDNA might inflate the share of cells that strongly express TCR.

V shed 0 bases and J shed 2 bases, with 7 bases lying between them. The CDR3 has 14 residues. Germline loops: CDR1 MNHNS, CDR2 SASEGT. Sorting based on CD45RO/CCR7/CD25/CD127/CD95/CD27 separated CD4+ naive, central memory, regulatory and stem cell-like memory cells. This clone was detected only a few times. Its antigen is unknown. Of the isolated RNA, all was reverse transcribed, and so the sequenced material was expressed TCRB transcripts. TCRdb's table, derived via immunoSEQ multiplex PCR, lists solely in-frame clones and lacks some. The table lists around 140,000 clones, about 10% of them singletons.

The sequence was obtained from a young man in good health. The chain is built from TRBV6-1 and TRBJ1-1; a possible D gene is TRBD1 (6 bases). The specimen was naive CD4+ T cells from blood. The CDR3 nucleotides are TGTGCCAGCAGTGAAGCAGGGGGAAACACTGAAGCTTTCTTT. Residues: CASSEAGGNTEAFF.